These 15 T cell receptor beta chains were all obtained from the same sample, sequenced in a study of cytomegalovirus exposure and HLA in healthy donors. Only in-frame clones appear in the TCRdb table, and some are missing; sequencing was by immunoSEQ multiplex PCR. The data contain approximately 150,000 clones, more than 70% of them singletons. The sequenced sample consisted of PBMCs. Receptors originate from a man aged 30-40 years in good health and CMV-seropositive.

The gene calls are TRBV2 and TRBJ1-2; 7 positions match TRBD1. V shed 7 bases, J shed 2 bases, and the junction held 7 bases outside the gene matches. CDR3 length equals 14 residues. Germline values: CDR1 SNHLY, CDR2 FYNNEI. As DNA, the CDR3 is TGTGCCAGCAACCTGGACAGGAACAACTATGGCTACACCTTC. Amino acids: CASNLDRNNYGYTF.

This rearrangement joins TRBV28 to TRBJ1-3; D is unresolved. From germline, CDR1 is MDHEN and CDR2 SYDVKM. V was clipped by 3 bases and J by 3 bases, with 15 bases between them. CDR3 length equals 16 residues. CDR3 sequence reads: CASSFPPNSGGNTIYF. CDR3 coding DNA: TGTGCCAGCAGTTTTCCGCCGAACTCAGGTGGAAACACCATATATTTT.

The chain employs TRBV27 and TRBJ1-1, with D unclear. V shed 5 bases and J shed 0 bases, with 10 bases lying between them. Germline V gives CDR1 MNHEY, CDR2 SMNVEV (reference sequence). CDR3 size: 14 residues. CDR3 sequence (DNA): TGTGCCAGCAGTATATACCGAGTGAACACTGAAGCTTTCTTT. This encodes CASSIYRVNTEAFF.

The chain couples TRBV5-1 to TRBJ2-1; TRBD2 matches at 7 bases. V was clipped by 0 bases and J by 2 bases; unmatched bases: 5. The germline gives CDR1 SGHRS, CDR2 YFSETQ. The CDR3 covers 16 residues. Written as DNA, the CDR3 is TGCGCCAGCAGCTTGGTCCGGGAGGAAGCCTACAATGAGCAGTTCTTC. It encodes CASSLVREEAYNEQFF.

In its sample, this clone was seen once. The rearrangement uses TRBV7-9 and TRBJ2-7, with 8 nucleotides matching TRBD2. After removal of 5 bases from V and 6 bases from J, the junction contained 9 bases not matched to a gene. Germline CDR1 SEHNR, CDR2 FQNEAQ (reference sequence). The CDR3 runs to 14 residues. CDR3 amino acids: CASSPSWTSREQYF. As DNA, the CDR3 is TGTGCCAGCAGCCCTTCGTGGACTAGCCGCGAGCAGTACTTC.

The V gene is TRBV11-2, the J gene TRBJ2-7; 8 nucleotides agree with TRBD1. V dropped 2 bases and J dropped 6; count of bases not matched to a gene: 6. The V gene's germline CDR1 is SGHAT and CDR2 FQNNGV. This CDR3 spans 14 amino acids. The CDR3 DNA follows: TGTGCCAGCAGCTTACGGAACACAGGGGGCGAGCAGTACTTC. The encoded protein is CASSLRNTGGEQYF. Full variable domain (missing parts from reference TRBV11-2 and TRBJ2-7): EAGVAQSPRYKIIEKRQSVAFWCNPISGHATLYWYQQILGQGPKLLIQFQNNGVVDDSQLPKDRFSAERLKGVDSTLKIQPAKLEDSAVYLCASSLRNTGGEQYFGPGTRLTVT.

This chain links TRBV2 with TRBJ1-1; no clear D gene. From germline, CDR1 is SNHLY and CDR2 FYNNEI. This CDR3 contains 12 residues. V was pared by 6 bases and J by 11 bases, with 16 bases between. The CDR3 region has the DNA TGTGCCAGCAGATTGACGGCGACTTATGCTTTCTTT. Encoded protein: CASRLTATYAFF. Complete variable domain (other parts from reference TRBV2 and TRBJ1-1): EPEVTQTPSHQVTQMGQEVILRCVPISNHLYFYWYRQILGQKVEFLVSFYNNEISEKSEIFDDQFSVERPDGSNFTLKIRSTKLEDSAMYFCASRLTATYAFFGQGTRLTVV.

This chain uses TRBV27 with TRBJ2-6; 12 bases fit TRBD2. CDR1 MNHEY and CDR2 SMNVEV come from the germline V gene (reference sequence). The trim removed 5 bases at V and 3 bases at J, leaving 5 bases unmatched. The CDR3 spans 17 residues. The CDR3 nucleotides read TGTGCCAGCAGTACCCTAGCGGGGGGGCATGGGGCCAACGTCCTGACTTTC. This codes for CASSTLAGGHGANVLTF. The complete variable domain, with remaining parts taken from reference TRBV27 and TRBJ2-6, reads EAQVTQNPRYLITVTGKKLTVTCSQNMNHEYMSWYRQDPGLGLRQIYYSMNVEVTDKGDVPEGYKVSRKEKRNFPLILESPSPNQTSLYFCASSTLAGGHGANVLTFGAGSRLTVL.

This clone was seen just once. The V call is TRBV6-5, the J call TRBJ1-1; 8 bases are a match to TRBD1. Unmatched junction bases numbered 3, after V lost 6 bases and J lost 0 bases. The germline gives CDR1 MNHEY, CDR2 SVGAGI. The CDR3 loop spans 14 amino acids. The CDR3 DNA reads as TGTGCCAGCAGCGACAGGGGAATGAACACTGAAGCTTTCTTT. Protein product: CASSDRGMNTEAFF.

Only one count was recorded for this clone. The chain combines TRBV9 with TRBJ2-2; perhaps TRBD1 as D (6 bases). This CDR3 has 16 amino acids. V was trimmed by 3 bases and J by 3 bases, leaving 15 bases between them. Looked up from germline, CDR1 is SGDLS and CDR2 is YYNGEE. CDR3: CASSGNRDGDTGELFF. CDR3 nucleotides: TGTGCCAGCAGCGGGAACAGGGATGGCGACACCGGGGAGCTGTTTTTT.

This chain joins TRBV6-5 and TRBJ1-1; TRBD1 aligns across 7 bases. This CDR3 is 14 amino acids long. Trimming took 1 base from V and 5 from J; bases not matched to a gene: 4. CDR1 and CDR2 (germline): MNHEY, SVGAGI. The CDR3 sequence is CASSYLGQRTEAFF. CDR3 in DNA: TGTGCCAGCAGTTACTTGGGACAGAGAACTGAAGCTTTCTTT.

CDR3 residues: CASRESTGVQPQHF. The CDR3 region has the DNA TGTGCCAGCAGGGAGAGTACAGGGGTTCAGCCCCAGCATTTT. The chain combines TRBV28 with TRBJ1-5, with 7 bases that match TRBD1. Per the germline V gene, CDR1 is MDHEN and CDR2 is SYDVKM. The V gene end was trimmed by 6 bases and the J gene end by 6 bases; junction bases not matched to a gene: 8. CDR3 length equals 14 residues.

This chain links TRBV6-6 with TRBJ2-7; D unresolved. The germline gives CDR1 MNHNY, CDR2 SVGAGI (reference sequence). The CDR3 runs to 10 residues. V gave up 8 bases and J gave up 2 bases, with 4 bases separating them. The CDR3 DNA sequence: TGTGCCAGCGGCACCTACGAGCAGTACTTC. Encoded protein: CASGTYEQYF.

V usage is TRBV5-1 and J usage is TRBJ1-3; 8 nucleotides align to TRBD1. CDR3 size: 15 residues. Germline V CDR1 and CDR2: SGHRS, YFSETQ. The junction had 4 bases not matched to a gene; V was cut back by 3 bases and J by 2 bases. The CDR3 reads CASSSRTGTGNTIYF. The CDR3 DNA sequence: TGCGCCAGCAGCTCCCGGACAGGGACTGGAAACACCATATATTTT.

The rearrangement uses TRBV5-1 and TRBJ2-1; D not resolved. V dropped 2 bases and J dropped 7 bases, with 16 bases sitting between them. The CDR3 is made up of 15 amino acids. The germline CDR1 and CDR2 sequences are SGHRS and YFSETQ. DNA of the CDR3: TGCGCCAGCAGCTTAACCGGGTCCAGCGCGAATGAGCAGTTCTTC. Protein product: CASSLTGSSANEQFF.